This entry lists 10 T cell receptor beta chains sequenced from one sample in a study of regulatory T cells in long-lasting Graves disease. Arm-PCR of CDR3 regions and iRepertoire HTBI primers were the basis on which TCR beta libraries were built. MiXCR was run by TCRdb on the multiplex PCR reads, yielding one entry per CDR3 protein. The sample consists of approximately 400,000 distinct CDR3 sequences, less than 25% of them appearing once. Time point indicated: persistent/refractory GD, antithyroid drugs over 5 years with positive TRAb. Following extraction of RNA from PBMCs, that RNA was used to make the TCR library. Material: peripheral blood mononuclear cells (PBMCs), obtained when the disease was refractory, from a patient treated with antithyroid drugs. The origin of the receptors is a female donor with Graves disease.

The J gene is TRBJ1-5, the V gene TRBV13; the D gene is possibly TRBD1 (6 bases). The CDR3 is made up of 15 amino acids. Germline V lookup: CDR1 PRHDT, CDR2 FYEKMQ (reference sequence). V lost 5 bases, J lost 7 bases, and 18 bases lay in between. CDR3 residues: CASSPPSGDDQPQHF. The CDR3 region has the DNA TGTGCCAGCAGCCCCCCGTCAGGGGACGACCAGCCCCAGCATTTT.

This clonotype was seen a handful of times. This rearrangement joins TRBV7-9 to TRBJ2-2; tentative D call: TRBD2 (6 bases). V dropped 5 bases and J dropped 1 base, with 14 bases sitting between them. The germline V gene has CDR1 SEHNR and CDR2 FQNEAQ (reference sequence). The CDR3 loop spans 16 amino acids. DNA for the CDR3: TGTGCCAGCAGCCGCATGGGGGGACTGAACACCGGGGAGCTGTTTTTT. Its translation is CASSRMGGLNTGELFF.

This clonotype was counted between two and nine times. The genes are TRBV20-1 and TRBJ1-5; D perhaps matches TRBD1 (5 bases). Trimming stripped 0 bases from V and 0 bases from J, with 12 bases between. The CDR3 has 16 amino acids. CDR1 is DFQATT, CDR2 SNEGSKA, per germline (reference sequence). CDR3 DNA: TGCAGTGCTAGAGATCTCGACAGCCATAGCAATCAGCCCCAGCATTTT. It specifies CSARDLDSHSNQPQHF.

The rearrangement joins TRBV7-2 to TRBJ2-1, with 11 bases lining up with TRBD2. V was clipped by 2 bases and J by 7 bases; unmatched bases: 10. The CDR3 sequence is 17 residues long. Germline V lookup: CDR1 SGHTA, CDR2 FQGNSA. CDR3 loop: CASSLPIFSGRGNEQFF. Here the CDR3 DNA reads TGTGCCAGCAGCTTACCAATCTTTAGCGGGAGGGGTAATGAGCAGTTCTTC.

This clonotype was observed a handful of times. The chain employs TRBV5-1 and TRBJ2-7, with 7 bases matching TRBD1. The CDR3 runs to 14 residues. Germline lookup yields CDR1 SGHRS and CDR2 YFSETQ. V was clipped by 5 bases and J by 1 base; unmatched bases: 6. The CDR3 sequence: CASRTGTASYEQYF. CDR3 DNA sequence: TGCGCCAGCAGGACCGGGACAGCGTCCTACGAGCAGTACTTC.

The rearrangement joins TRBV28 to TRBJ2-2; unclear D gene. Germline CDR1 reads MDHEN; CDR2 reads SYDVKM. Trimming cost V 6 bases and J 0 bases, with 5 bases left between them. There are 13 residues in the CDR3. The CDR3 reads CASRDTNTGELFF. For the CDR3, the DNA is TGTGCCAGCAGGGATACGAACACCGGGGAGCTGTTTTTT.

This clonotype was recorded many times. This rearrangement joins TRBV2 to TRBJ1-2, with 8 bases fitting TRBD1. Germline lookup yields CDR1 SNHLY and CDR2 FYNNEI. This CDR3 is built from 13 residues. V shed 7 bases, J shed 3 bases, and the junction held 4 bases outside the gene matches. This chain's CDR3 is CASIKDRDYGYTF. The CDR3 bases are TGTGCCAGCATAAAGGACAGGGACTATGGCTACACCTTC.

Here the CDR3 reads CASSRAGTRSNEQFF. The CDR3 DNA reads TGTGCCAGCAGCCGAGCCGGGACACGGAGCAATGAGCAGTTCTTC. V and J are TRBV11-2 and TRBJ2-1; perhaps TRBD1 as D (6 bases). The CDR3 has 15 amino acids. Looked up from germline, CDR1 is SGHAT and CDR2 is FQNNGV. Trimming pared 5 bases from V and 6 bases from J, leaving 17 bases between.

In this sample, this clonotype turned up many times. Its ends do not fully match the called genes, so a read error is possible. The chain employs TRBV12-3 or TRBV12-4 and TRBJ2-7; D gene ambiguous. The CDR3 sequence is 13 residues long. The CDR3 loop reads CASRKGPIYEQYF. CDR3 nucleotides: TGTGCCAGCAGGAAAGGGCCCATATACGAGCAGTACTTT.

V gene TRBV3-1 combines with J gene TRBJ2-2, with 8 bases matching TRBD2. The CDR3 loop spans 16 amino acids. From germline, CDR1 is LGHDT and CDR2 YNNKEL (reference sequence). The V gene end was trimmed by 7 bases and the J gene end by 4 bases; junction bases not matched to a gene: 11. The CDR3 DNA follows: TGTGCCAGCAATAATGGGGCGGGAGGATCCACCGGGGAGCTGTTTTTT. The encoded protein is CASNNGAGGSTGELFF.